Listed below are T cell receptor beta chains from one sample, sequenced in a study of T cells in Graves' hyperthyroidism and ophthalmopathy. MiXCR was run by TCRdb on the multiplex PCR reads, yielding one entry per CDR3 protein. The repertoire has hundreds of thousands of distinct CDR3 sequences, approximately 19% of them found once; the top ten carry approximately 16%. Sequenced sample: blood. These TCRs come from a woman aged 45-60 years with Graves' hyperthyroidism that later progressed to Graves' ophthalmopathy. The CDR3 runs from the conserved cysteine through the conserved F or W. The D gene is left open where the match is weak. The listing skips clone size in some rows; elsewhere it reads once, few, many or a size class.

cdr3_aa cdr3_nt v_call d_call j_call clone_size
CATSAIRGAGLDEQFF TGTGCCACCAGTGCCATAAGGGGCGCAGGGCTGGATGAGCAGTTCTTC TRBV24-1 - TRBJ2-1 -
CASSGYLGAGNTIYF TGTGCCAGCAGTGGTTACCTTGGAGCTGGAAACACCATATATTTT TRBV2 - TRBJ1-3 many
CASSSGQVSYEQYF TGTGCCAGCAGTTCGGGACAGGTATCCTACGAGCAGTACTTC TRBV27 TRBD1 TRBJ2-7 -
CASSFGTSGGVEQFF TGTGCCAGCAGCTTCGGGACTAGCGGGGGAGTTGAGCAGTTCTTC TRBV9 TRBD2 TRBJ2-1 many
CASSLKTGGADTQYF TGTGCCAGCAGTTTAAAGACGGGGGGTGCAGATACGCAGTATTTT TRBV12-3/TRBV12-4 TRBD2 TRBJ2-3 many
CASSLEFTEAFF TGTGCCAGCAGCTTAGAATTTACTGAAGCTTTCTTT TRBV7-9 - TRBJ1-1 few
CASRNGRNTEAFF TGCGCCAGCAGAAATGGACGGAACACTGAAGCTTTCTTT TRBV10-2 - TRBJ1-1 many
CASSPDGIGNQPQHF TGTGCCAGCAGTCCAGACGGCATCGGCAATCAGCCCCAGCATTTT TRBV6-1 - TRBJ1-5 many
CAISESAGGGYTF TGTGCCATCAGTGAGTCGGCAGGGGGAGGCTACACCTTC TRBV10-3 TRBD1 TRBJ1-2 many
CSAYRGNTIYF TGCAGTGCTTACAGGGGAAACACCATATATTTT TRBV20-1 - TRBJ1-3 -
CASSQARTERLFF TGTGCCAGCAGCCAAGCAAGGACAGAGAGACTGTTTTTT TRBV3-1 - TRBJ1-4 many
CASTGRGGPRDEQYF TGTGCCAGCACCGGGAGGGGGGGGCCTCGGGACGAGCAGTACTTC TRBV6-5 TRBD2 TRBJ2-7 few
CASSYSYLMNYEQYF TGTGCCAGCAGTTACTCGTACTTGATGAACTACGAGCAGTACTTC TRBV6-5 - TRBJ2-7 many
CASTAGSSSTDTQYF TGTGCCAGCACCGCGGGGAGTTCTAGCACAGATACGCAGTATTTT TRBV7-3 - TRBJ2-3 few
CASSQAGQYTDTQYF TGTGCCAGCAGCCAAGCCGGACAGTACACAGATACGCAGTATTTT TRBV12-3/TRBV12-4 - TRBJ2-3 many
CASSSGQGDYEQYF TGTGCCAGCAGTTCTGGACAGGGGGACTACGAGCAGTACTTC TRBV12-3/TRBV12-4 TRBD1 TRBJ2-7 many
CASSGRSETQYF TGTGCCAGCAGTGGGCGGTCAGAGACCCAGTACTTC TRBV30 - TRBJ2-5 few
CASSSSAGLTEGLHF TGTGCCAGCAGCTCCAGCGCGGGTCTCACAGAGGGCCTCCACTTT TRBV7-6 - TRBJ1-6 few
CASSEARGSEAFF TGTGCCAGCAGTGAAGCGCGAGGGTCTGAAGCTTTCTTT TRBV6-1 - TRBJ1-1 -
CASSQVLRGQVGELFF TGCGCCAGCAGCCAAGTCCTACGGGGGCAGGTCGGGGAGCTGTTTTTT TRBV4-1 - TRBJ2-2 -
CSATLVDTQYF TGCAGTGCTACACTGGTCGATACGCAGTATTTT TRBV20-1 - TRBJ2-3 many
CASGLVPSQDGYTF TGTGCTAGTGGTTTGGTTCCTTCTCAGGATGGCTACACCTTC TRBV12-5 - TRBJ1-2 few
CAEQGRDYYEQYF TGTGCCGAGCAAGGGCGGGACTACTACGAGCAGTACTTC TRBV7-9 TRBD2 TRBJ2-7 many
CSAKPYGQTNYGYTF TGCAGTGCAAAACCTTACGGACAGACTAACTATGGCTACACCTTC TRBV20-1 - TRBJ1-2 few
CATRTGVNPLGEQYF TGTGCCACCCGGACAGGGGTTAACCCCCTGGGGGAGCAGTACTTC TRBV2 TRBD1 TRBJ2-7 -
CASGPIPGPQTQYF TGCGCCAGCGGCCCCATTCCGGGGCCGCAGACCCAGTACTTC TRBV5-1 - TRBJ2-5 -
CASNIMGALLETQYF TGTGCCAGCAATATTATGGGGGCTTTGTTGGAGACCCAGTACTTC TRBV7-2 - TRBJ2-5 few
CASSLGTSGAEYNEQFF TGTGCCAGTAGTCTTGGGACTAGCGGGGCTGAGTACAATGAGCAGTTCTTC TRBV19 TRBD2 TRBJ2-1 few
CASSLGLAAITDTQYF TGTGCCAGCAGCCTAGGACTAGCGGCGATAACAGATACGCAGTATTTT TRBV3-1 TRBD2 TRBJ2-3 many
CASSYWAGRLQETQYF TGTGCCAGCAGTTACTGGGCGGGGAGACTACAAGAGACCCAGTACTTC TRBV6-2/TRBV6-3 - TRBJ2-5 -